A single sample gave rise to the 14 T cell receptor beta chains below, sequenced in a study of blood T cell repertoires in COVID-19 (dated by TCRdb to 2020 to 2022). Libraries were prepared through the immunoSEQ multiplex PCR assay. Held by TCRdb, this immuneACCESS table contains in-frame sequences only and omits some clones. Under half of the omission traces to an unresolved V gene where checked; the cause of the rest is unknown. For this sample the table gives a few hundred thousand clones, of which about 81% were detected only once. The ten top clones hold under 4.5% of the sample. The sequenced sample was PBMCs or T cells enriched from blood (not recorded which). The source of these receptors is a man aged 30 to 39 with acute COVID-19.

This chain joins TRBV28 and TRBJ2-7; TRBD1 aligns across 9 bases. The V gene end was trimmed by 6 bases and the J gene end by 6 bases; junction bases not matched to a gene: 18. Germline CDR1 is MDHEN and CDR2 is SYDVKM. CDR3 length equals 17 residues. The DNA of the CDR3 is TGTGCCAGCAGCCGAGCCTCACTCCGGGACAGGGAAGGCGAGCAGTACGTC. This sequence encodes CASSRASLRDREGEQYV.

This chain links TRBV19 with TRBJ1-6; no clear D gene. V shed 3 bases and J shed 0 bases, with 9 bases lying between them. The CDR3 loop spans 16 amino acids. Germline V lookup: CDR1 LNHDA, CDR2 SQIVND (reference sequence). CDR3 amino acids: CASSIGAFSYNSPLHF. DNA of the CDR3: TGTGCCAGTAGTATTGGAGCGTTCTCCTATAATTCACCCCTCCACTTT.

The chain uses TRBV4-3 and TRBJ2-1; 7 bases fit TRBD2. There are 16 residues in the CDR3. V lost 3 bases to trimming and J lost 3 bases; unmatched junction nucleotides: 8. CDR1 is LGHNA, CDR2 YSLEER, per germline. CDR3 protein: CASSQETGLNYNEQFF. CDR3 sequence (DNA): TGCGCCAGCAGCCAGGAAACGGGACTAAACTACAATGAGCAGTTCTTC.

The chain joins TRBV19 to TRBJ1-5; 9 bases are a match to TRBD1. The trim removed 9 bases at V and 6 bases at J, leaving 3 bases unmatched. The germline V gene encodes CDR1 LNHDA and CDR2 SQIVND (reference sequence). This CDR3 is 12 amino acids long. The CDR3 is CASRQGGQPQHF. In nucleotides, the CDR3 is TGTGCCAGCCGACAGGGGGGTCAGCCCCAGCATTTT.

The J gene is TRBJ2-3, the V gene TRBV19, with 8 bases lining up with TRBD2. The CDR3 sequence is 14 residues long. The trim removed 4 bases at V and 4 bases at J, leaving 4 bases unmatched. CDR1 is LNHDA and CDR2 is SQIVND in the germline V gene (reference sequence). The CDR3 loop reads CASSRREASDTQYF. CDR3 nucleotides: TGTGCCAGTAGTAGGCGGGAGGCATCAGATACGCAGTATTTT. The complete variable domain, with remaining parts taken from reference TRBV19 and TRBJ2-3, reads DGGITQSPKYLFRKEGQNVTLSCEQNLNHDAMYWYRQDPGQGLRLIYYSQIVNDFQKGDIAEGYSVSREKKESFPLTVTSAQKNPTAFYLCASSRREASDTQYFGPGTRLTVL.

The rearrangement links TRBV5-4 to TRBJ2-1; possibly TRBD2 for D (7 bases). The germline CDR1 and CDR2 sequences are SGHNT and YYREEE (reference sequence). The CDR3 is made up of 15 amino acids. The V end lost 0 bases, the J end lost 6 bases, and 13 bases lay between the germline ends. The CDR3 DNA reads TGTGCCAGCAGCTTGGACTCAGGGGAGGGCAATGAGCAGTTCTTC. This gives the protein CASSLDSGEGNEQFF.

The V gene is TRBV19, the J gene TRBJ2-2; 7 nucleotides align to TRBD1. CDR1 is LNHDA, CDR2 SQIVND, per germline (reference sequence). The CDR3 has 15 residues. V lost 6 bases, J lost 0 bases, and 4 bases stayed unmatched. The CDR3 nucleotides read TGTGCCAGTAGCGGGACAGCGGCGAACACCGGGGAGCTGTTTTTT. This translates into CASSGTAANTGELFF.

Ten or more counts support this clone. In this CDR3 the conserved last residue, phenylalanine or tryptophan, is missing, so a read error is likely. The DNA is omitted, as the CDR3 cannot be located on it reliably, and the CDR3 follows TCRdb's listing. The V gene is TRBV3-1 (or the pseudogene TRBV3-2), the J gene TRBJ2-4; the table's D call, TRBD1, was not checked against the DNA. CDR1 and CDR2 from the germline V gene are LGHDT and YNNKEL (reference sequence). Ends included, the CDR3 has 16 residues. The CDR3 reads CASSHPGLVSGDRQRV.

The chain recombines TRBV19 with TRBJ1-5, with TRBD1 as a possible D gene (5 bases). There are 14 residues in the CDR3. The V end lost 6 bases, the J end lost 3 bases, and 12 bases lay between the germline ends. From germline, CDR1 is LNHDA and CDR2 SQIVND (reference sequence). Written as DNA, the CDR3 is TGTGCCAGTAGACATGGGGGGTTCAATCAGCCCCAGCATTTT. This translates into CASRHGGFNQPQHF.

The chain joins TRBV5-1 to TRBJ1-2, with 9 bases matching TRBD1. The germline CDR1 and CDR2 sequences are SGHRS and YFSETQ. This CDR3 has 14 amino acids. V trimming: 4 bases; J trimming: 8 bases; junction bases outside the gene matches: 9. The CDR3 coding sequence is TGCGCCAGCAGCGGAACCGGGACAGGGCAGGGCTACACCTTC. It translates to CASSGTGTGQGYTF. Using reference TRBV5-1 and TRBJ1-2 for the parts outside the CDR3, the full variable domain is KAGVTQTPRYLIKTRGQQVTLSCSPISGHRSVSWYQQTPGQGLQFLFEYFSETQRNKGNFPGRFSGRQFSNSRSEMNVSTLELGDSALYLCASSGTGTGQGYTFGSGTRLTVV.

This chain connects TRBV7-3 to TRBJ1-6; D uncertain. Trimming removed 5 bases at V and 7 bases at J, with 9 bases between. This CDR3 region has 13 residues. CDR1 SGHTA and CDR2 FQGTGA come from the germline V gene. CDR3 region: CASSQTVNSPLHF. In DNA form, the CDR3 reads TGTGCCAGCAGCCAAACTGTCAATTCACCCCTCCACTTT. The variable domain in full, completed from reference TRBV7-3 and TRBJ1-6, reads GAGVSQTPSNKVTEKGKYVELRCDPISGHTALYWYRQSLGQGPEFLIYFQGTGAADDSGLPNDRFFAVRPEGSVSTLKIQRTERGDSAVYLCASSQTVNSPLHFGNGTRLTVT.

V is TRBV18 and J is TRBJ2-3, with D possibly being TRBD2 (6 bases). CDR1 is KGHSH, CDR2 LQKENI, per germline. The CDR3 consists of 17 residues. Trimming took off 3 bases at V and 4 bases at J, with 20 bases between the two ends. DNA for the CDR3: TGTGCCAGCTCACCCCCCCAAGGGACTTCCCGCGCAGATACGCAGTATTTT. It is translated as CASSPPQGTSRADTQYF.

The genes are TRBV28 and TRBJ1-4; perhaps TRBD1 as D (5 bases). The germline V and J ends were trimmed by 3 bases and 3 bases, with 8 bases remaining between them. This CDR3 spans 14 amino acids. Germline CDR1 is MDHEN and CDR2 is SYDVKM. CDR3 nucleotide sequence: TGTGCCAGCAGTTTGGGGGGGTCTAATGAAAAACTGTTTTTT. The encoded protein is CASSLGGSNEKLFF.

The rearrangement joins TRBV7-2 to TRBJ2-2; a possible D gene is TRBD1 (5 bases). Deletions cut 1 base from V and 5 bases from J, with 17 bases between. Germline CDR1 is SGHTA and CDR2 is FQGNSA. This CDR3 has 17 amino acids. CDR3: CASSLGIGRAGTGELFF. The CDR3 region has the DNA TGTGCCAGCAGCTTAGGAATCGGCAGGGCTGGGACCGGGGAGCTGTTTTTT.